A selection of T cell receptor beta chains follows, all from one sample in a study of vaccination and CD4 T cells after COVID-19. TCRdb independently ran MiXCR on the PCR reads; one entry per CDR3 protein. This table holds about 15,000 distinct CDR3 sequences, 60% found once. These receptors have no known antigen. Material: CD4+ T cells from blood, cultured in vitro. These receptors were taken from a human donor who had recovered from COVID-19. CDR3s include the opening cysteine and the closing phenylalanine or tryptophan. A D gene is named only where the DNA matches it firmly. Clone size is not always given. Where it is, it says once, few, many or a class for expanded clones.

v_gene,abundance,j_gene,d_gene,CDR3aa,CDR3nt
TRBV2,NA,TRBJ1-2,NA,CASRRNRDHGYTF,TGTGCCAGCAGAAGAAACAGGGATCATGGCTACACCTTC
TRBV20-1,NA,TRBJ2-4,TRBD2,CSARGASGRGKGDIQYF,TGCAGTGCTAGAGGGGCTAGCGGGAGGGGGAAAGGGGACATTCAGTACTTC
TRBV6-5,once,TRBJ2-6,NA,CASSFQSSGANVLTF,TGTGCCAGCAGTTTCCAGAGCTCTGGGGCCAACGTCCTGACTTTC
TRBV11-2,NA,TRBJ2-7,NA,CASSWTDSYEQYF,TGTGCCAGCAGCTGGACGGACTCCTACGAGCAGTACTTC
TRBV29-1,NA,TRBJ1-1,NA,CSTETGNTEAFF,TGCAGCACTGAGACAGGGAACACTGAAGCTTTCTTT
TRBV5-1,NA,TRBJ2-5,TRBD2,CASVGLAGGRQETQYF,TGCGCCAGCGTTGGACTAGCGGGAGGTCGCCAAGAGACCCAGTACTTC
TRBV6-1,NA,TRBJ2-7,NA,CASSPDRKRLYEQYF,TGTGCCAGCAGTCCCGACCGTAAGCGACTCTACGAGCAGTACTTC
TRBV7-2,NA,TRBJ2-5,TRBD2,CASSLGTSGRETQYF,TGTGCCAGCAGCTTGGGGACTAGCGGGAGAGAGACCCAGTACTTC
TRBV20-1,few,TRBJ1-1,NA,CSAYRRGMNTEAFF,TGCAGTGCTTACCGCAGGGGTATGAACACTGAAGCTTTCTTT
TRBV2,few,TRBJ2-5,NA,CASSWTGQETQYF,TGTGCCAGCAGTTGGACGGGGCAAGAGACCCAGTACTTC
TRBV19,once,TRBJ2-1,NA,CASSKGRPGYNEQFF,TGTGCCAGTAGTAAAGGGAGACCGGGGTACAATGAGCAGTTCTTC
TRBV4-1,NA,TRBJ1-6,NA,CASSLGQLTSSYNSPLHF,TGCGCCAGCAGCTTAGGACAGTTAACGAGCTCCTATAATTCACCCCTCCACTTT
TRBV4-2,NA,TRBJ1-1,NA,CASSQDQARTEAFF,TGTGCCAGCAGCCAAGATCAGGCCAGGACTGAAGCTTTCTTT
TRBV7-9,NA,TRBJ1-1,NA,CASSFAGEKAFF,TGTGCCAGCAGCTTCGCCGGGGAAAAAGCTTTCTTT
TRBV6-5,medium-sized,TRBJ1-5,NA,CASSYDRAQPQHF,TGTGCCAGCAGTTACGACAGAGCTCAGCCCCAGCATTTT
TRBV5-8,NA,TRBJ2-1,NA,CASSARDAPSNEQFF,TGTGCCAGCAGTGCCCGTGACGCCCCGAGCAATGAGCAGTTCTTC
TRBV30,NA,TRBJ1-5,NA,CAWSPGASQPQHF,TGTGCCTGGAGTCCTGGGGCCTCGCAGCCCCAGCATTTT
TRBV20-1,NA,TRBJ2-2,TRBD2,CSAKEREAYTGELFF,TGCAGTGCTAAGGAGCGGGAGGCTTACACCGGGGAGCTGTTTTTT
TRBV19,few,TRBJ1-5,TRBD1,CASSPDRVQPQHF,TGTGCCAGTAGCCCAGACAGGGTTCAGCCCCAGCATTTT
TRBV7-9,NA,TRBJ2-1,NA,CASSLSALADNEQFF,TGTGCCAGCAGCTTAAGCGCACTAGCTGACAATGAGCAGTTCTTC
TRBV3-1,NA,TRBJ2-1,TRBD2,CASSQAGLAGVNEQFF,TGTGCCAGCAGCCAAGCGGGACTAGCGGGAGTCAATGAGCAGTTCTTC
TRBV7-9,NA,TRBJ2-1,TRBD1,CASSISLGQLNEQFF,TGTGCCAGCAGCATATCGTTGGGACAGCTCAATGAGCAGTTCTTC
TRBV20-1,NA,TRBJ1-5,NA,CSASAKGTTYNQPQHF,TGCAGTGCTAGCGCTAAAGGGACAACCTACAATCAGCCCCAGCATTTT
TRBV2,medium-sized,TRBJ2-5,NA,CASSEKHVQETQYF,TGTGCCAGCAGTGAGAAGCACGTACAAGAGACCCAGTACTTC
TRBV12-3/TRBV12-4,NA,TRBJ2-5,NA,CASSFTRPETQYF,TGTGCCAGCAGTTTTACTAGGCCAGAGACCCAGTACTTC
TRBV20-1,NA,TRBJ2-5,TRBD2,CSARDVSGGAQETQYF,TGCAGTGCTAGAGATGTTTCGGGAGGGGCCCAAGAGACCCAGTACTTC
TRBV20-1,large,TRBJ2-7,NA,CSARDLRDHYEQYF,TGCAGTGCTAGAGATCTTCGGGACCACTACGAGCAGTACTTC
TRBV6-1,NA,TRBJ2-3,NA,CASSTRDSTDTQYF,TGTGCCAGCAGTACCCGGGACAGCACAGATACGCAGTATTTT
TRBV27,NA,TRBJ2-6,NA,CASSPGPGANVLTF,TGTGCCAGCTCTCCTGGTCCCGGGGCCAACGTCCTGACTTTC
TRBV20-1,NA,TRBJ2-7,NA,CSARAWDIRAYEQYF,TGCAGTGCTAGGGCGTGGGACATCCGCGCCTACGAGCAGTACTTC
TRBV6-4,few,TRBJ2-2,NA,CASSDSSAGELFF,TGTGCCAGCAGTGACTCCAGCGCCGGGGAGCTGTTTTTT
TRBV7-9,hyperexpanded,TRBJ1-2,TRBD1,CASSDYGAGTGLKGYTF,TGTGCCAGCAGCGACTATGGCGCCGGGACAGGGTTGAAAGGCTACACCTTC
TRBV6-2/TRBV6-3,NA,TRBJ2-5,NA,CASTPPSGSGVRETQYF,TGTGCCAGCACCCCCCCGTCGGGTAGCGGAGTCCGGGAGACCCAGTACTTC
TRBV5-1,NA,TRBJ2-7,TRBD1,CASSRQGDHEQYF,TGCGCCAGCAGCCGCCAGGGGGACCACGAGCAGTACTTC
TRBV20-1,few,TRBJ2-5,NA,CSARGGTPKGLETQYF,TGCAGTGCTAGAGGGGGAACTCCCAAGGGGCTAGAGACCCAGTACTTC
TRBV20-1,once,TRBJ2-1,NA,CSVTDPGTNYNEQFF,TGCAGTGTTACGGACCCAGGGACCAACTACAATGAGCAGTTCTTC
TRBV5-1,NA,TRBJ1-5,TRBD1,CASSKDGQGAGQPQHF,TGCGCCAGCAGCAAAGATGGACAGGGGGCCGGACAGCCCCAGCATTTT
TRBV20-1,NA,TRBJ2-3,NA,CSARPREVGQYF,TGCAGTGCTAGGCCTAGGGAGGTGGGGCAGTATTTT
TRBV15,once,TRBJ2-7,NA,CATSRDRTASYEQYF,TGTGCCACCAGCAGAGATAGGACAGCATCCTACGAGCAGTACTTC
TRBV20-1,NA,TRBJ2-5,NA,CSARDGQPQETQYF,TGCAGTGCTAGAGATGGGCAGCCCCAAGAGACCCAGTACTTC
TRBV20-1,few,TRBJ1-1,TRBD1,CSATGGTEAFF,TGCAGTGCTACAGGGGGCACTGAAGCTTTCTTT
TRBV6-5,NA,TRBJ2-7,NA,CASSYRSVPYEQYF,TGTGCCAGCAGTTATCGCTCGGTACCCTACGAGCAGTACTTC
TRBV2,NA,TRBJ1-1,NA,CASVGVMNTEAFF,TGTGCCAGTGTCGGGGTTATGAACACTGAAGCTTTCTTT
TRBV4-3,NA,TRBJ2-2,NA,CASSQDWGDTGELFF,TGCGCCAGCAGCCAAGATTGGGGGGATACCGGGGAGCTGTTTTTT
TRBV20-1,NA,TRBJ2-3,TRBD2,CSASSLAGVADTQYF,TGCAGTGCTAGCAGCCTAGCGGGAGTGGCAGATACGCAGTATTTT
TRBV6-7,NA,TRBJ1-1,NA,CAPWGNTEAFF,TGTGCCCCCTGGGGGAACACTGAAGCTTTCTTT
TRBV27,NA,TRBJ2-1,NA,CASSFGLGNEQFF,TGTGCCAGCAGTTTTGGTCTAGGCAATGAGCAGTTCTTC
TRBV20-1,once,TRBJ2-1,TRBD2,CSLRRGRAGDEQFF,TGCAGTCTCCGACGGGGGAGGGCCGGTGATGAGCAGTTCTTC
TRBV15,NA,TRBJ2-5,TRBD2,CATSRGGWLAGQETQYF,TGTGCCACCAGCAGAGGGGGGTGGCTAGCGGGACAAGAGACCCAGTACTTC
TRBV4-1,NA,TRBJ1-5,TRBD1,CASSQESGRGYNQPQHF,TGCGCCAGCAGCCAAGAATCGGGCAGGGGGTATAATCAGCCCCAGCATTTT
TRBV5-4,NA,TRBJ2-1,NA,CASSLDDGGYNEQFF,TGTGCCAGCAGCTTGGACGATGGAGGCTACAATGAGCAGTTCTTC
TRBV29-1,few,TRBJ2-5,TRBD2,CGGVGSQETQYF,TGCGGGGGGGTGGGGAGCCAAGAGACCCAGTACTTC
TRBV19,NA,TRBJ2-5,NA,CASSIVPHQETQYF,TGTGCCAGTAGTATAGTTCCCCACCAAGAGACCCAGTACTTC